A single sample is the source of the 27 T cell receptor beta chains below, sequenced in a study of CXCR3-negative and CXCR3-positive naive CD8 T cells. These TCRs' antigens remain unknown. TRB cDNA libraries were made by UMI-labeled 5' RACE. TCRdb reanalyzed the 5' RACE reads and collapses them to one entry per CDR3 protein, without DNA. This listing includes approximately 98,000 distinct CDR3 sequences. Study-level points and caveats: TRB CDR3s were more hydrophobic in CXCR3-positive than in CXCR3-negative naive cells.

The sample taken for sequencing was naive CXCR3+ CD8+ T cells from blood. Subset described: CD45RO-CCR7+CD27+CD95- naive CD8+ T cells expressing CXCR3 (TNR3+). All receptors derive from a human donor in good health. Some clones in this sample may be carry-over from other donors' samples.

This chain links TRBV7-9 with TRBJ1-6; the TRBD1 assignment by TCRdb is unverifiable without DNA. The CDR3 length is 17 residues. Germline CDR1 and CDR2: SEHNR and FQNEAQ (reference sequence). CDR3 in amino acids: CASSQGDGSSYNSPLHF.

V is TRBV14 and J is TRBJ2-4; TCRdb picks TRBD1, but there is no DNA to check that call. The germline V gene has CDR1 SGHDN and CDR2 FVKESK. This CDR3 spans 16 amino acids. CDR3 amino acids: CASSQPETYRGHIQYF.

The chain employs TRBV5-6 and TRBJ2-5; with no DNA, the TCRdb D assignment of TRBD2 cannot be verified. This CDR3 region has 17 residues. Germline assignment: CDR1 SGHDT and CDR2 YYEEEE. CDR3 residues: CASSGVGSGGYQETQYF.

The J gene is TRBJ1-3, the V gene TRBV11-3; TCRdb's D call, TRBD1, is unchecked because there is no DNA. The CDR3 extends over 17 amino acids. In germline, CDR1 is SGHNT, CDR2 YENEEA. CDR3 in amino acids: CASSERTFTHSGNTIYF.

CDR3 amino acids: CASNPDRLNTEAFF. V and J are TRBV28 and TRBJ1-1; the TRBD1 assignment by TCRdb is unverifiable without DNA. CDR3 size: 14 residues. Germline values: CDR1 MDHEN, CDR2 SYDVKM.

The chain's CDR3 is CASSPDGNTEAFF. This sequence joins TRBV11-3 and TRBJ1-1. Per germline, CDR1 SGHNT and CDR2 YENEEA. The CDR3 runs to 13 residues.

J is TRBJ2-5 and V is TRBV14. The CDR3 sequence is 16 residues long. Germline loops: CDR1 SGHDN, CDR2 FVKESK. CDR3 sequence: CASSQDFTAVQETQYF.

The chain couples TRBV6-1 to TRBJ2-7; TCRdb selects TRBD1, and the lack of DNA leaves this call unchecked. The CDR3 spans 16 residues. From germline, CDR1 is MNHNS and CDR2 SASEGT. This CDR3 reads CASSEAPGNGAYEQYF.

The CDR3 sequence: CASSLYLRDRGPEGRGNTIYF. The chain employs TRBV12-3 or TRBV12-4 and TRBJ1-3; lacking DNA, the TRBD1 call made by TCRdb goes unchecked. The CDR3 sequence is 21 residues long.

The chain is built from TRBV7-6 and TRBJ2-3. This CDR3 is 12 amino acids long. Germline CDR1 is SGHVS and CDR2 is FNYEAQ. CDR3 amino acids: CASSLITDTQYF.

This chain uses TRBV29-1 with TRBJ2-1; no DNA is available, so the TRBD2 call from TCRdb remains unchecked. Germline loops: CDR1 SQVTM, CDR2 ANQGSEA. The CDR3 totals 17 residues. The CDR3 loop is CSAKLAGGPSSYNEQFF.

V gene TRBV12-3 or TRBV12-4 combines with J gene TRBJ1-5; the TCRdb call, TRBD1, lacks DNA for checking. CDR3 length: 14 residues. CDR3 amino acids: CASRGTGRNQPQHF.

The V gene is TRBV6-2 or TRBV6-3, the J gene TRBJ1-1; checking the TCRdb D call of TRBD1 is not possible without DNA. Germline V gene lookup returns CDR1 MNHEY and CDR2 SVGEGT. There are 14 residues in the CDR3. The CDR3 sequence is CASSPGQLNTEAFF.

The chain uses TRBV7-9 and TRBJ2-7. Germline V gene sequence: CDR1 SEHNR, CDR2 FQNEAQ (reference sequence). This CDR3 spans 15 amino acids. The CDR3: CASSLVLDSSYEQYF.

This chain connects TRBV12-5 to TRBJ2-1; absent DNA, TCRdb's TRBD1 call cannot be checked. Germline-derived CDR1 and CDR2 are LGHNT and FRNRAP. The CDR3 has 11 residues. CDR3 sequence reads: CASGVTGVKFF.

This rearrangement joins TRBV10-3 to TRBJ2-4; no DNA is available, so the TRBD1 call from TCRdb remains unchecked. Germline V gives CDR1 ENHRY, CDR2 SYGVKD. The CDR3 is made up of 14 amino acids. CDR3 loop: CAISELRGGNIQYF.

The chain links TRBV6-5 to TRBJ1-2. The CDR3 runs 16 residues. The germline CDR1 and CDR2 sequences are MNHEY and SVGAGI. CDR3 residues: CASSYSRQTANYGYTF.

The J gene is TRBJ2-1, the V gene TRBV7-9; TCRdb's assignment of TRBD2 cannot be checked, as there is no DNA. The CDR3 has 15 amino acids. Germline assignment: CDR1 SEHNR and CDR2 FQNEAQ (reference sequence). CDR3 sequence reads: CASSDGGAAYNEQFF.

CDR3 loop: CSVVQGATDTQYF. The chain recombines TRBV29-1 with TRBJ2-3; TCRdb indicates TRBD1, and absent DNA this call remains unverified. The CDR3 has 13 amino acids. Germline lookup yields CDR1 SQVTM and CDR2 ANQGSEA.

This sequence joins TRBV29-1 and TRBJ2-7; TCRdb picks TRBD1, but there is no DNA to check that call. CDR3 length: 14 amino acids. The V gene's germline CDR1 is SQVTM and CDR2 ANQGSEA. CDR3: CSVLSGTGGYEQYF.

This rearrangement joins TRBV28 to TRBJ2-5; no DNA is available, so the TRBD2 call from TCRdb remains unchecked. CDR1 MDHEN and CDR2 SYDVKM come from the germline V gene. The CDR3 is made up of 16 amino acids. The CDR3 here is CASVTHGGGDQETQYF.

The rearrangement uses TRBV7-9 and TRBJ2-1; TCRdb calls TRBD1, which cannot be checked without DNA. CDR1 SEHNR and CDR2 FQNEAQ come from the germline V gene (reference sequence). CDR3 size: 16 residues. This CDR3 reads CASSLGGGVRYNEQFF.

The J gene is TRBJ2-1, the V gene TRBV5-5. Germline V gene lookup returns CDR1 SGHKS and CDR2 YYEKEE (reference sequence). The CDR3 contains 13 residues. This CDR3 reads CASSSFWGNEQFF.

The CDR3 here is CASSRWDRNQPQHF. The chain recombines TRBV12-3 or TRBV12-4 with TRBJ1-5; with no DNA, the TCRdb D assignment of TRBD1 cannot be verified. This CDR3 is 14 amino acids long.

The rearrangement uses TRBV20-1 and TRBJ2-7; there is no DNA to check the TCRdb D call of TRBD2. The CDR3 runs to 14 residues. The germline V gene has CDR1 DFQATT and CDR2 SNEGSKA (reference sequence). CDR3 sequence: CSATLAGGAYEQYF.

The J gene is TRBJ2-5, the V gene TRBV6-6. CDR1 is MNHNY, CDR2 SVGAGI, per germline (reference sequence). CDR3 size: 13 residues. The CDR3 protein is CASNSHLQETQYF.

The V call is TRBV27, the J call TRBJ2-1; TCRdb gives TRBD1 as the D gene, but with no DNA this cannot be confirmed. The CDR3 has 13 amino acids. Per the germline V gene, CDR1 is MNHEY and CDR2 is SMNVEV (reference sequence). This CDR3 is CASSFGTVNEQFF.